The 9 T cell receptor beta chains presented below share a single source sample, sequenced in a study of cytomegalovirus exposure and HLA in healthy donors. Primers included in the PCR were 60 Vbeta and 13 Jbeta primers. Clones were read by immunoSEQ multiplex PCR, and TCRdb kept only the in-frame ones, dropping some. The sample has more than 95,000 clones; roughly 80% are singletons. Sequencing used PBMCs. All receptors come from a woman aged 50 to 65 in good health and CMV-seronegative.

This clone was detected once. The J gene is TRBJ1-1, the V gene TRBV30; no clear D. From germline, CDR1 is GTSNPN and CDR2 SVGIG (reference sequence). The CDR3 has 14 amino acids. The V end was cut by 2 bases, the J end by 6 bases, with 16 bases between. The CDR3 sequence is CAWSSEAGSSEAFF. CDR3 in DNA: TGTGCCTGGAGTTCGGAGGCGGGGAGCTCTGAAGCTTTCTTT.

V usage is TRBV6-6 and J usage is TRBJ1-2; D unclear. The CDR3 totals 14 residues. Per germline, CDR1 MNHNY and CDR2 SVGAGI (reference sequence). The V gene lost 5 bases and the J gene lost 2 bases, with 12 bases spanning the gap. The CDR3 DNA follows: TGTGCCAGCAGTCCCGCCCCAGGAAACTATGGCTACACCTTC. Protein sequence: CASSPAPGNYGYTF.

The rearrangement links TRBV7-9 to TRBJ1-1; D perhaps matches TRBD1 (6 bases). The CDR3 totals 15 residues. Germline CDR1 and CDR2: SEHNR and FQNEAQ (reference sequence). V dropped 1 base and J dropped 0 bases, with 9 bases sitting between them. This CDR3 reads CASSLGRTVNTEAFF. For the CDR3, the DNA is TGTGCCAGCAGCTTAGGCAGGACAGTGAACACTGAAGCTTTCTTT.

This clone was observed a few times. The junction differs from germline at one of its ends, possibly a read error. The chain has TRBV7-9 and TRBJ1-4, with D unclear. CDR3 length: 15 amino acids. Per germline, CDR1 SEHNR and CDR2 FQNEAQ (reference sequence). In DNA, the CDR3 is TGTTCCAGCAGCTTAATCCAGGCAACTAATGAAAAACTGTTTTTT. Amino acids: CSSSLIQATNEKLFF. The full variable domain, its missing parts supplied by reference TRBV7-9 and TRBJ1-4, is DTGVSQNPRHKITKRGQNVTFRCDPISEHNRLYWYRQTLGQGPEFLTYFQNEAQLEKSRLLSDRFSAERPKGSFSTLEIQRTEQGDSAMYLCSSSLIQATNEKLFFGSGTQLSVL.

This clone has just a few counts. The rearrangement uses TRBV28 and TRBJ2-1, with D perhaps matching TRBD2 (5 bases). Trimming took 7 bases from V and 3 from J, leaving 16 bases between them. In germline, CDR1 is MDHEN, CDR2 SYDVKM. The CDR3 spans 15 residues. CDR3 sequence: CASTTLREHYNEQFF. DNA for the CDR3: TGTGCCAGCACCACCTTGAGGGAGCACTACAATGAGCAGTTCTTC.

Only a few counts were recorded for this clone. This chain joins TRBV11-2 and TRBJ1-4; D gene ambiguous. CDR1 SGHAT and CDR2 FQNNGV come from the germline V gene. Between the trimmed V and J ends, which lost 3 bases and 5 bases, there was a span of 10 bases. The CDR3 sequence is 14 residues long. As DNA, the CDR3 is TGTGCCAGCAGCTTTTCGGAGTGGAATGAAAAACTGTTTTTT. Protein: CASSFSEWNEKLFF.

V and J are TRBV29-1 and TRBJ2-4; 7 bases match TRBD1. V gave up 3 bases and J gave up 6 bases; unmatched junction bases: 5. Germline V gene lookup returns CDR1 SQVTM and CDR2 ANQGSEA. The CDR3 runs 13 residues. CDR3 nucleotide sequence: TGCAGCGTTGAGCCGGGACAGCGAAACATTCAGTACTTC. Amino acids: CSVEPGQRNIQYF. The whole variable domain, remainder taken from reference TRBV29-1 and TRBJ2-4, is SAVISQKPSRDICQRGTSLTIQCQVDSQVTMMFWYRQQPGQSLTLIATANQGSEATYESGFVIDKFPISRPNLTFSTLTVSNMSPEDSSIYLCSVEPGQRNIQYFGAGTRLSVL.

J is TRBJ2-2 and V is TRBV29-1; 7 bases are shared with TRBD2. The V gene's germline CDR1 is SQVTM and CDR2 ANQGSEA. With V trimmed by 8 bases and J by 6 bases, 6 bases remained unmatched. The CDR3 has 12 residues. The CDR3 loop reads CSTGEGSGELFF. CDR3 bases: TGCAGCACTGGGGAGGGATCCGGGGAGCTGTTTTTT.

The chain carries TRBV7-2 and TRBJ2-5; maybe TRBD2 (5 bases). The CDR3 runs to 16 residues. Germline loops: CDR1 SGHTA, CDR2 FQGNSA. With 5 bases removed from V and 5 bases from J, the gap between germline ends came to 21 bases. CDR3 DNA sequence: TGTGCCAGCAGCCCAGTCCGTTTAGCGAGGGAGGAGACCCAGTACTTC. Translated, it gives CASSPVRLAREETQYF.